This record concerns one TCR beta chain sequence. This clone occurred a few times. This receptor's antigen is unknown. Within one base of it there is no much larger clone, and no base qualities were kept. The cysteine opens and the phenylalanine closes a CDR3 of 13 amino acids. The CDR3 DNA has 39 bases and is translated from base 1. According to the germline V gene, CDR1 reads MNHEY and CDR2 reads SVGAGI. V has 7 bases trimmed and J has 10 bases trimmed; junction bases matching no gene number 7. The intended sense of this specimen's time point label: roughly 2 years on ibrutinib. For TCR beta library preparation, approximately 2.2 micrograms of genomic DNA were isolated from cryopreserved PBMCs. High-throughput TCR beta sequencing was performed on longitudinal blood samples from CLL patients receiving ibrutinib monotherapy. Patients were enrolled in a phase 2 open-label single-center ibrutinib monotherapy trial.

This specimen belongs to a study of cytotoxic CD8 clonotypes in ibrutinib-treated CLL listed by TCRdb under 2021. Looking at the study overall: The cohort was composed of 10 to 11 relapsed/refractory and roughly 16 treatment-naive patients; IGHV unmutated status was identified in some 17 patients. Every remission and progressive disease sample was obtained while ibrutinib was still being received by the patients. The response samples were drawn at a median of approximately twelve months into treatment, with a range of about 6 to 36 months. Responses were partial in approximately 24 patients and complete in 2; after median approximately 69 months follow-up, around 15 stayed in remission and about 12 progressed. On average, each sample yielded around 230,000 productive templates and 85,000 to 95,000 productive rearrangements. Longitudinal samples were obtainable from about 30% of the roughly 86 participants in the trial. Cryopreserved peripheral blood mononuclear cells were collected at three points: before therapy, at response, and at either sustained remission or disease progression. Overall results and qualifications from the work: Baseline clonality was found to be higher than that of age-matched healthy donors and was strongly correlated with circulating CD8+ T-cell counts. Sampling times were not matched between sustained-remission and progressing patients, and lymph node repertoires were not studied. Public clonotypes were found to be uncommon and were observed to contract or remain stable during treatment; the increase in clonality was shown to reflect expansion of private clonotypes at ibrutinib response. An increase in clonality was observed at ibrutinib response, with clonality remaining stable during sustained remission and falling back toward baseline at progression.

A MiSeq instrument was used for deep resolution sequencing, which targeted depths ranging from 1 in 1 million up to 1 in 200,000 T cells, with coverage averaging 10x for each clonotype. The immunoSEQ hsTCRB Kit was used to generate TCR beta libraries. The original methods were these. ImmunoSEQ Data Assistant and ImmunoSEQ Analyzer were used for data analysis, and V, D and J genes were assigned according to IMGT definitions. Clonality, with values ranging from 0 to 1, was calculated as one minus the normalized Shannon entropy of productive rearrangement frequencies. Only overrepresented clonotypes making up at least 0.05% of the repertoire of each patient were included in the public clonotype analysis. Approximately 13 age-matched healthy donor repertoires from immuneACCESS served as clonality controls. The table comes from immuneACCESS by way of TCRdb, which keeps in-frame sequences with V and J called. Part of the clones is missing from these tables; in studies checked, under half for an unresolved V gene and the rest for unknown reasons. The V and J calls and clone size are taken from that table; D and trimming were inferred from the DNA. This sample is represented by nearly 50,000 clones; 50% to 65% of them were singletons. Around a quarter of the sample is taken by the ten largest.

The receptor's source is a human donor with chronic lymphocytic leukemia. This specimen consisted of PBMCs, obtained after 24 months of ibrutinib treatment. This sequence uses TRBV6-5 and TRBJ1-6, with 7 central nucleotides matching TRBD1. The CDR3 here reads CASTAQGGSPLHF. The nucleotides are TGTGCCAGCACCGCGCAAGGGGGCTCACCCCTCCACTTT.